This TCR beta chain was sequenced for a study of T cells in Graves' hyperthyroidism and ophthalmopathy. The sample holds many counts of this clonotype. Amplification of TCR beta CDR3 regions used RNA as the template. The HTBI set primed first-round TCR CDR3 RT-PCR. A single record per CDR3 protein comes from TCRdb applying MiXCR to the multiplex PCR reads. This sample has nearly 250,000 distinct CDR3 sequences; roughly 17% occur once, and the top ten carry around 28%. Trimming at V came to 0 bases and at J to 2 bases, leaving 1 base not matched to a gene. CDR1 is SGHKS, CDR2 YYEKEE, per germline (reference sequence). CDR3 size: 15 residues.

The sequence came from a young woman with Graves' ophthalmopathy. Specimen: blood. The chain uses TRBV5-5 and TRBJ2-7, with 11 bases that match TRBD1. CDR3 coding DNA: TGTGCCAGCAGCTTGGGGGGACAGGGGGCCTACGAGCAGTACTTC. Translating it yields CASSLGGQGAYEQYF.